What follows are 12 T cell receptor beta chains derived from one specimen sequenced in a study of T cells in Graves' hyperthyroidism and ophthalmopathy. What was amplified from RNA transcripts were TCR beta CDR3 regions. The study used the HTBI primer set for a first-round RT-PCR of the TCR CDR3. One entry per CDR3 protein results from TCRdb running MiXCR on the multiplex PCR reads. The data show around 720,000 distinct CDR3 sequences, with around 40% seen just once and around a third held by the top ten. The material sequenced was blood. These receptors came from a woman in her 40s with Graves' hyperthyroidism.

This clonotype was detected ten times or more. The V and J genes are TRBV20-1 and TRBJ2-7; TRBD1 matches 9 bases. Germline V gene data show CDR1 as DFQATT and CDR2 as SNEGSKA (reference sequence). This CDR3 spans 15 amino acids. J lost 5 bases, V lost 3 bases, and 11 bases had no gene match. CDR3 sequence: CSARGGGTGFDEQYF. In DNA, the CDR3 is TGCAGTGCTAGGGGAGGAGGGACAGGGTTCGACGAGCAGTACTTC.

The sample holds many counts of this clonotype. DNA for the CDR3: TGTGCCAGCAGCTTCGGCTCATGGTGGGAGCAGTACTTC. Its protein product is CASSFGSWWEQYF. The V gene is TRBV7-2, the J gene TRBJ2-7; unclear D gene. The CDR3 consists of 13 residues. Germline CDR1 is SGHTA and CDR2 is FQGNSA. V shed 3 bases and J shed 7 bases, with 13 bases lying between them.

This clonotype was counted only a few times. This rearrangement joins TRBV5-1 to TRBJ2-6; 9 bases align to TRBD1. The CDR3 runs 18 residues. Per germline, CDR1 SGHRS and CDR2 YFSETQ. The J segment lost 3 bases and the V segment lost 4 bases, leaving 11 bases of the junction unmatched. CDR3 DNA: TGCGCCAGCAGCCAAGCTCCCTGGACAGGGGATGGGGCCAACGTCCTGACTTTC. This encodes CASSQAPWTGDGANVLTF.

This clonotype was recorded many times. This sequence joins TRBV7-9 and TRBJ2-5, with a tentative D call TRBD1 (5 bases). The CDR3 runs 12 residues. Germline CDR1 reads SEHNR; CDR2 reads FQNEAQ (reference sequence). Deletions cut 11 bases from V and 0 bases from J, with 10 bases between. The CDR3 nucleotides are TGTGCCGCAACGGACAACCAAGAGACCCAGTACTTC. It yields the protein CAATDNQETQYF.

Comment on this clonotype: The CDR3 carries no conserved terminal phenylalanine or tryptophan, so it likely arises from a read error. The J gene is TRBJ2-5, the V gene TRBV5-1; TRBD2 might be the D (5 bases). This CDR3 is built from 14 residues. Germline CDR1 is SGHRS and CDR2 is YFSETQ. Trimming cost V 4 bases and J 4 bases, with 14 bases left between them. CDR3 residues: CASSRRLAGETQYL. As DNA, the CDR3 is TGCGCCAGCAGCCGGCGGCTAGCTGGAGAGACCCAGTACCTC.

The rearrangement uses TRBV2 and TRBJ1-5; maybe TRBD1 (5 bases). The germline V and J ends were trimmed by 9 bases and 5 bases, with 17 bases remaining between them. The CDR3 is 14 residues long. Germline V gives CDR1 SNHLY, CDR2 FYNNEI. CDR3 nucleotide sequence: TGTGCCAGTTCAGGGTTCTCTGGGGATCAGCCCCAGCATTTT. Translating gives CASSGFSGDQPQHF. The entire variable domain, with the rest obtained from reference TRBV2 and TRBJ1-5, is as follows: EPEVTQTPSHQVTQMGQEVILRCVPISNHLYFYWYRQILGQKVEFLVSFYNNEISEKSEIFDDQFSVERPDGSNFTLKIRSTKLEDSAMYFCASSGFSGDQPQHFGDGTRLSIL.

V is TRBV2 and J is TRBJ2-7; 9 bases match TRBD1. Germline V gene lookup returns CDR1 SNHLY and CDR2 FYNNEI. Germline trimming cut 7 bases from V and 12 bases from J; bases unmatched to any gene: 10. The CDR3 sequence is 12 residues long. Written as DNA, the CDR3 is TGTGCCAGCACCGTCGACAGGGGGGGCTGGTACTTC. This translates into CASTVDRGGWYF.

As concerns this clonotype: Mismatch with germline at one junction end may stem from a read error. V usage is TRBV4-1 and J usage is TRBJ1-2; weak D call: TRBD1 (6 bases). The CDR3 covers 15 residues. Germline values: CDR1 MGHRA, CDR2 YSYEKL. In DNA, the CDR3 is TGCGCCAGCAGCCTAGGACAGATCGAAATCTATGCCTACACCTTC. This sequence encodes CASSLGQIEIYAYTF.

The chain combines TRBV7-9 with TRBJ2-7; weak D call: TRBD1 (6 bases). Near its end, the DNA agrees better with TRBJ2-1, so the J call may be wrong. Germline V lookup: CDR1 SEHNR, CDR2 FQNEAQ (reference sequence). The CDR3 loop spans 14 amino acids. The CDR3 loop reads CASSYETGYNEQFF. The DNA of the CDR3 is TGTGCCAGCAGCTATGAAACAGGGTACAATGAGCAGTTCTTC.

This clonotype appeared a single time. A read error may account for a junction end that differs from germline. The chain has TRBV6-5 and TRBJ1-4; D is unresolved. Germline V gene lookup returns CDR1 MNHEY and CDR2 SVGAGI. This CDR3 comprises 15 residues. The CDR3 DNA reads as TGTGCCATCAGTTACCGACGGCAGACCCAAGGGAAACTGTTTTTT. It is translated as CAISYRRQTQGKLFF.

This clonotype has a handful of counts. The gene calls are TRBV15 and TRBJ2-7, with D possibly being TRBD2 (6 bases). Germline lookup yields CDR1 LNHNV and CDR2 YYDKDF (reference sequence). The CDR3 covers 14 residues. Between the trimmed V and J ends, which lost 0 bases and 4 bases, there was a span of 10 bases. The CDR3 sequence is CATSRDPLAYEQYF. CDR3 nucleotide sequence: TGTGCCACCAGCAGAGATCCCCTAGCGTACGAGCAGTACTTC.

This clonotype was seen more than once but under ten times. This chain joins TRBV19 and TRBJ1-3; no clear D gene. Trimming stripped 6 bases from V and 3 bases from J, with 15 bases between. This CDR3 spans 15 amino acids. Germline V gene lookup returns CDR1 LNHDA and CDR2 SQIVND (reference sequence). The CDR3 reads CASSNLQGIGNTIYF. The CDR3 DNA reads TGTGCCAGTAGCAACCTCCAAGGGATTGGAAACACCATATATTTT.